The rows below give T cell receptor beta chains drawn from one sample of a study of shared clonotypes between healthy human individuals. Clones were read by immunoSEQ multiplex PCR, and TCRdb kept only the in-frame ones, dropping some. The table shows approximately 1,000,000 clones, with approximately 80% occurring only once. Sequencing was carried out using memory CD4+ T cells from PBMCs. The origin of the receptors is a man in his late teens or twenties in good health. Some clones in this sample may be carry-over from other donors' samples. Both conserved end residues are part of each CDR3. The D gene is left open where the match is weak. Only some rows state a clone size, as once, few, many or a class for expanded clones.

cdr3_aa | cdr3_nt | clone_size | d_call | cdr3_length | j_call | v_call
CASSLGTRGRGAFF | TGTGCCAGCAGCTTGGGGACCAGGGGGCGGGGAGCTTTCTTT | many | TRBD1 | 14 | TRBJ1-1 | TRBV7-2
CASSLTGDAGELFF | TGTGCCAGCAGCTTGACAGGGGACGCCGGGGAGCTGTTTTTT | . | TRBD1 | 14 | TRBJ2-2 | TRBV7-3
CASSLPGVETQYF | TGTGCCAGCAGCTTGCCGGGGGTGGAGACCCAGTACTTC | . | . | 13 | TRBJ2-5 | TRBV7-9
CASSLGTGGVGNQPQHF | TGTGCCAGCAGCTTAGGGACAGGAGGGGTTGGCAATCAGCCCCAGCATTTT | once | TRBD1 | 17 | TRBJ1-5 | TRBV11-2
CASSLDRGGRAKNIQYF | TGTGCCAGCAGTTTGGACAGGGGGGGCAGGGCCAAAAACATTCAGTACTTC | . | TRBD1 | 17 | TRBJ2-4 | TRBV27
CASSTPGRLNTEAFF | TGTGCCAGCAGTACCCCCGGACGGCTGAACACTGAAGCTTTCTTT | few | . | 15 | TRBJ1-1 | TRBV6-5
CASSFSGRANYGYTF | TGTGCCAGCAGTTTCTCGGGCAGAGCTAACTATGGCTACACCTTC | . | . | 15 | TRBJ1-2 | TRBV27
CATSRDTLDGHYGYTF | TGTGCCACCAGCAGAGACACACTGGACGGGCACTATGGCTACACCTTC | . | . | 16 | TRBJ1-2 | TRBV15
CAWGDSSAYGYTF | TGTGCCTGGGGGGACAGCTCTGCCTATGGCTACACCTTC | . | TRBD1 | 13 | TRBJ1-2 | TRBV30
CASLLRLAGGTGELFF | TGTGCCAGCTTACTCCGACTAGCGGGAGGCACCGGGGAGCTGTTTTTT | few | TRBD2 | 16 | TRBJ2-2 | TRBV28